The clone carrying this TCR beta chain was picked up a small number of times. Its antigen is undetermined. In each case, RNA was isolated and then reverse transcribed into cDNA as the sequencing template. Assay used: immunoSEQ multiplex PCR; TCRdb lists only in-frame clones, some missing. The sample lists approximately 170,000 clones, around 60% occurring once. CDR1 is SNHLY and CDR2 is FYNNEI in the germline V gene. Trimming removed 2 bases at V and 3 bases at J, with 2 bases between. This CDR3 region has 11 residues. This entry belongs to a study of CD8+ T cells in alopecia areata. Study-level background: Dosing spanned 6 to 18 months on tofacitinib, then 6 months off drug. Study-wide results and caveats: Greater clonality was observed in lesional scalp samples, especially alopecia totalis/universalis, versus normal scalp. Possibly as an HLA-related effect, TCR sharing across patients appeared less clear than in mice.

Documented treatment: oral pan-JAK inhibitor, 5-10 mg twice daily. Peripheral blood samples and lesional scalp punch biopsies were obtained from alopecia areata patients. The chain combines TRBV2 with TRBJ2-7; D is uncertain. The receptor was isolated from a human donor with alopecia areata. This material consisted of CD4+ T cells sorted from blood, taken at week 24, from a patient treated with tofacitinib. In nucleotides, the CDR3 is TGTGCCAGCAGTGAAAACTACGAGCAGTACTTC. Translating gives CASSENYEQYF.